The sequence of this T cell receptor beta chain was determined in a study of tumor and adjacent non-tumor tissue in lung cancer. Turning to the study itself: Patients comprised 12 adenocarcinoma, 2 squamous cell carcinoma and 1 small cell lung cancer.

Germline V CDR1 and CDR2: PRHDT, FYEKMQ (reference sequence). This CDR3 is 13 amino acids long. The template was RNA from unsorted bulk tissue. This non-tumor lung sample came from over 3 cm beyond the tumor edge. A modified ARM-PCR protocol with three rounds of nested PCR amplified TCRbeta. A single record per CDR3 protein comes from TCRdb applying MiXCR to the multiplex PCR reads. The table lists about 43,000 distinct CDR3 sequences, roughly 60% of them singletons. On this clonotype: The germline gene is not matched at one end of the junction; a read error may be the cause.

V is TRBV13 and J is TRBJ2-3, with D perhaps TRBD1 (5 bases). The TCR sequence derives from a man in his forties or fifties with non-small cell lung cancer. Sample: distant non-tumor lung tissue. The CDR3: CDSIRLLTGTQYF. CDR3 bases: TGTGACAGCATCCGCCTCCTCACAGGTACGCAGTATTTT.